The clone carrying this T cell receptor beta chain has ten or more counts. Its antigen is not known. V lost 5 bases and J lost 1; bases outside the gene matches: 11. This CDR3 spans 19 amino acids. The germline CDR1 and CDR2 sequences are MNHEY and SMNVEV (reference sequence). The sample originates from a study of T-cell reconstitution after alpha-beta-depleted transplantation in children. The study, taken as a whole, reports: At around two months after transplant, the alpha-beta T cells were reportedly derived from several hundred expanded clones that came from non-depleted graft cells. Day-60 TCRbeta diversity that was high in some patients was derived from surviving recipient T cells and thymic progenitors. One year after transplant, T-cell counts and diversity came mostly from newly produced T cells.

A TCRbeta library incorporating unique molecular identifiers was prepared. Each CDR3 protein gets one entry after TCRdb re-called the PCR reads with MiXCR. The repertoire has around 300,000 distinct CDR3 sequences, roughly 9.1% of them found once; the top ten carry approximately 7%. The sample in question was PBMCs, obtained before TCRalphabeta/CD19-depleted stem cell transplant. The receptor comes from a boy in the first two years of life with acute myeloid leukemia, due to receive a stem cell transplant. This sequence joins TRBV27 and TRBJ2-3, with 14 bases matching TRBD2. The CDR3 sequence: CASSTRLAGGPVRTDTQYF. In DNA, the CDR3 is TGTGCCAGCAGTACGCGACTAGCGGGAGGGCCAGTCCGCACAGATACGCAGTATTTT.